The 20 T cell receptor beta chains below all came from one sample that was sequenced in a study of Graves' ophthalmopathy and Graves' hyperthyroidism. The TCR beta CDR3 regions underwent amplification from RNA transcripts. RT-PCR with HTBI primers came first, then second-round multiplex PCR. TCRdb independently ran MiXCR on the multiplex PCR reads; one entry per CDR3 protein. The data contain roughly 220,000 distinct CDR3 sequences, about 47% of them singletons. The sequenced sample consisted of peripheral blood. The receptors derive from an adult man with Graves' ophthalmopathy.

V usage is TRBV18 and J usage is TRBJ1-1; D might be TRBD1 (6 bases). Between the trimmed V and J ends, which lost 8 bases and 10 bases, there was a span of 14 bases. Germline V CDR1 and CDR2: KGHSH, LQKENI. The CDR3 contains 11 residues. Written as DNA, the CDR3 is TGTGCCAGCGCAGGGGCGAGGGGAGCTTTCTTT. Translated: CASAGARGAFF.

The chain combines TRBV12-3 or TRBV12-4 with TRBJ2-7, with TRBD2 identical over 8 bases. V shed 6 bases and J 0 bases; nucleotides not matched to a gene: 7. The CDR3 length is 15 residues. This CDR3 reads CASSLLAASSYEQYF. CDR3 nucleotide sequence: TGTGCCAGCAGCCTACTAGCGGCGTCCTCCTACGAGCAGTACTTC.

The chain combines TRBV9 with TRBJ1-6; D ambiguous. Germline values: CDR1 SGDLS, CDR2 YYNGEE. The V and J ends lost 4 bases and 10 bases respectively, with 15 bases between them. The CDR3 has 14 residues. In DNA form, the CDR3 reads TGTGCCAGCAGCCAAGATTCTGGTTTATCACCCCTCCACTTT. Translation: CASSQDSGLSPLHF.

The rearrangement joins TRBV6-4 to TRBJ2-5; no definite D call. In germline, CDR1 is MRHNA, CDR2 SNTAGT. The ends were cut back, 4 bases at V and 5 bases at J, with 11 bases in the middle. This CDR3 spans 13 amino acids. This chain's CDR3 is CASSGGIGETQYF. The CDR3 DNA is TGTGCCAGCAGTGGTGGTATTGGGGAGACCCAGTACTTC.

This clonotype was observed once. The chain recombines TRBV29-1 with TRBJ2-7, with 10 bases fitting TRBD1. V lost 6 bases, J lost 4 bases, and 6 bases stayed unmatched. Germline V CDR1 and CDR2: SQVTM, ANQGSEA. CDR3 length: 13 residues. The CDR3 protein is CSVRTGGLYEQYF. The CDR3 coding sequence is TGCAGCGTCCGGACAGGGGGACTTTACGAGCAGTACTTC.

Comments on this clonotype: One end of the junction does not line up with germline, which may come from a read error. This chain connects TRBV10-3 to TRBJ2-7, with a weak D call TRBD1 (6 bases). Per the germline V gene, CDR1 is ENHRY and CDR2 is SYGVKD. CDR3 length: 16 amino acids. The CDR3 coding sequence is TGTGCCAGCAGTTACTCGAGGGCAGGGGAAGGACACGAGCAGTACTTC. Its protein product is CASSYSRAGEGHEQYF.

This clonotype was counted only a few times. The chain joins TRBV20-1 to TRBJ2-5; D is uncertain. This CDR3 comprises 10 residues. Germline V gene lookup returns CDR1 DFQATT and CDR2 SNEGSKA (reference sequence). The V end was cut by 3 bases, the J end by 5 bases, with 4 bases between. CDR3: CSASGETQYF. For the CDR3, the DNA is TGCAGTGCTAGTGGCGAGACCCAGTACTTC.

The rearrangement joins TRBV5-4 to TRBJ1-5; D ambiguous. This CDR3 is 14 amino acids long. The germline gives CDR1 SGHNT, CDR2 YYREEE (reference sequence). Trimming shortened V by 2 bases and J by 6 bases, and 12 bases separated the two germline ends. The CDR3 nucleotides are TGTGCCAGCAGCTTTGTGTCTGACCTTCAGCCCCAGCATTTT. Translated: CASSFVSDLQPQHF.

In regard to this clonotype: The junction departs from germline at one end; a sequencing error may be responsible. This chain joins TRBV2 and TRBJ2-7; D perhaps matches TRBD2 (6 bases). Germline CDR1 is SNHLY and CDR2 is FYNNEI. The CDR3 runs to 15 residues. The CDR3 DNA reads TGTACCAGCAGCTTAGGTTTTGGAGGGACCTACGAGCAGTACTTC. Amino acids: CTSSLGFGGTYEQYF.

V and J are TRBV20-1 and TRBJ2-5, with D unclear. The CDR3 is made up of 11 amino acids. The V gene's germline CDR1 is DFQATT and CDR2 SNEGSKA (reference sequence). Deletions cut 3 bases from V and 7 bases from J, with 9 bases between. The CDR3 nucleotides are TGCAGTGCTAGCTCCCAGGTGACCCAGTACTTC. As protein: CSASSQVTQYF.

The chain employs TRBV27 and TRBJ2-3; D is uncertain. The germline V gene encodes CDR1 MNHEY and CDR2 SMNVEV (reference sequence). The germline V and J ends were trimmed by 4 bases and 0 bases, with 14 bases remaining between them. The CDR3 spans 16 residues. The DNA for the CDR3 is TGTGCCAGCAGTTCTGCGACAACATCTAGCACAGATACGCAGTATTTT. This encodes CASSSATTSSTDTQYF.

This clonotype was observed a few times. The chain employs TRBV20-1 and TRBJ1-6; no clear D gene. Germline V lookup: CDR1 DFQATT, CDR2 SNEGSKA (reference sequence). CDR3 length: 13 amino acids. V was clipped by 3 bases and J by 7 bases, with 10 bases between them. CDR3 coding DNA: TGCAGTGCTAGGACACGACCAAATTCACCCCTCCACTTT. It codes for CSARTRPNSPLHF.

The chain recombines TRBV7-3 with TRBJ2-7; 13 bases match TRBD2. The CDR3 has 15 amino acids. The germline V gene encodes CDR1 SGHTA and CDR2 FQGTGA. J lost 3 bases, V lost 5 bases, and 4 bases had no gene match. CDR3 nucleotides: TGTGCCAGCAGCCCCGGGACTAGCGGGATCTACGAGCAGTACTTC. This gives the protein CASSPGTSGIYEQYF.

The chain recombines TRBV2 with TRBJ2-7; 7 positions agree with TRBD1. The CDR3 spans 15 residues. J lost 0 bases, V lost 4 bases, and 6 bases had no gene match. Germline loops: CDR1 SNHLY, CDR2 FYNNEI. The CDR3 DNA is TGTGCCAGCAGTGTAGACAGGGACAGCTCCTACGAGCAGTACTTC. It specifies CASSVDRDSSYEQYF.

This clonotype was detected only a few times. The V and J genes are TRBV9 and TRBJ1-6; D unresolved. Germline loops: CDR1 SGDLS, CDR2 YYNGEE. V was pared by 3 bases and J by 0 bases, with 10 bases between. This CDR3 has 16 residues. DNA for the CDR3: TGTGCCAGCAGCGACAGACTCTTCTCCTATAATTCACCCCTCCACTTT. Translation: CASSDRLFSYNSPLHF.

A few counts support this clonotype. This chain uses TRBV29-1 with TRBJ2-2; 9 bases map to TRBD1. The CDR3 loop spans 14 amino acids. Germline values: CDR1 SQVTM, CDR2 ANQGSEA. V trimming: 6 bases; J trimming: 1 base; junction bases outside the gene matches: 3. In DNA, the CDR3 is TGCAGCGTCCGGACAGGGGAGAACACCGGGGAGCTGTTTTTT. Residues: CSVRTGENTGELFF.

This clonotype was detected once. The genes are TRBV24-1 and TRBJ1-1, with no clear D. The length of the CDR3 is 13 residues. Germline V gene data show CDR1 as KGHDR and CDR2 as SFDVKD. V was cut by 5 bases and J by 4 bases, with 10 bases left in between. CDR3 bases: TGTGCCACCAGTGGTACTAAGGGCACTGAAGCTTTCTTT. This translates into CATSGTKGTEAFF.

This chain uses TRBV3-1 with TRBJ2-5, with unresolved D. V lost 2 bases to trimming and J lost 1 base, with 11 bases between them. The germline CDR1 and CDR2 sequences are LGHDT and YNNKEL (reference sequence). There are 15 residues in the CDR3. CDR3 sequence: CASSQFGNSQETQYF. CDR3 in DNA: TGTGCCAGCAGCCAATTTGGGAACAGCCAAGAGACCCAGTACTTC.

Remarks on this clonotype: Germline is not matched at one junction end, which may reflect a read error. The CDR3 sequence is CTSLLSRPGEQYF. CDR3 bases: TGTACCAGCCTATTGTCCCGTCCGGGGGAGCAGTACTTC. The chain joins TRBV28 to TRBJ2-7; tentative D call: TRBD2 (5 bases). CDR3 length: 13 amino acids. The germline V gene encodes CDR1 MDHEN and CDR2 SYDVKM. Using reference TRBV28 and TRBJ2-7 for the parts outside the CDR3, the full variable domain is DVKVTQSSRYLVKRTGEKVFLECVQDMDHENMFWYRQDPGLGLRLIYFSYDVKMKEKGDIPEGYSVSREKKERFSLILESASTNQTSMYLCTSLLSRPGEQYFGPGTRLTVT.

This clonotype was seen at least ten times. The chain is built from TRBV6-6 and TRBJ2-5; 7 nucleotides line up with TRBD2. The CDR3 runs 13 residues. V shed 2 bases, J shed 5 bases, and the junction held 2 bases outside the gene matches. Germline CDR1 MNHNY, CDR2 SVGAGI (reference sequence). The CDR3 nucleotides are TGTGCCAGCAGTTACAGGGGAGGGGAGACCCAGTACTTC. As protein: CASSYRGGETQYF.